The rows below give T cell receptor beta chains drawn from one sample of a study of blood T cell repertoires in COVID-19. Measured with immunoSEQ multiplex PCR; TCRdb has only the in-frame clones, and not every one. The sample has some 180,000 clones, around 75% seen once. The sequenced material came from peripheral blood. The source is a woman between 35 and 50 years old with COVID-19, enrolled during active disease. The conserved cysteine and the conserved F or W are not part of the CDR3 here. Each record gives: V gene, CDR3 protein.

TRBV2,ASRYRLYEQY
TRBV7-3,ASSPWTSGGLNEQF
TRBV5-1,ASSLDGGSNTEAF
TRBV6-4,ASSDQGLADNEQF
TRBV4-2,ASSQVGGRGGNQPQH
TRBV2,ASSQQGLGDQPQH
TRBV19,ASSISVFNQPQH
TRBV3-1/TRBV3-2,ASSQGRNTEAF
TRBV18,ASSPTRERGYT
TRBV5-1,ASSIGTTAGTEAF
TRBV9,ASSVGWTGSGYT
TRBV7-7,ASSCGQKTNQPQH
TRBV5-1,ASSLLAGESLSSTDTQY
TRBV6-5,ASRHPRTGNTEAF
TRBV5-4,ASSLGTSGSGNEQF
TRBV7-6,ASSLIAGYTGELF
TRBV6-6,ASSYVGQANYGYT
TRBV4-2,ASSQDEQPTYNEQF
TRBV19,ASSSTGAQKTQY
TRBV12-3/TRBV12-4,ASSLSLAGQY
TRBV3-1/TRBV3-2,ASSHTASNEKLF
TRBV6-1,ASSDMSSSYEQY
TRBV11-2,ASSPGQGGYGYT
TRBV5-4,ASSTTGNYEQY
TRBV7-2,ASRPQGGGSPLH
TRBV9,ASSVLVGTGGDGYT
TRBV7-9,ASSLGPLSYEQY
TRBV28,ASSPPTKITDTQY
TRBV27,ASGLGANSPLH
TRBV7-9,ASSFTGGVGEAF
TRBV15,ATSRDYTDTQY
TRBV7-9,ASRGGYNEQF
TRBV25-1,ASSEYKGGAINSPLH
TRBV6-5,ASKGGTEAF
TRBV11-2,ASSLDRTPEQY
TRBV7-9,ASSPGQGDQPQH
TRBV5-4,ASSIPQGKDTQY
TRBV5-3,ARSTQEEQY
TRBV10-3,AISEMTDPGNTIY
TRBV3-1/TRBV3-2,ASSPQGANTEAF
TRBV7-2,ASSLSGTGGTDTQY
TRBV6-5,ASRTGATGANVLT
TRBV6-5,ASRSGVQGTEAF
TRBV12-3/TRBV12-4,ASSPRANTEAF
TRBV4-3,ASSQEEARTSLYGYT
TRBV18,ASSLPGRGLYEQY